Each of the 4 T cell receptor beta chains below was sequenced from the same sample in a study of T cell repertoires in cytomegalovirus infection. The antigens for these receptors are not known. One entry per CDR3 protein results from TCRdb running MiXCR on the reads. This sample has 550,000 to 850,000 distinct CDR3 sequences; around a third occur once, and the top ten carry around a sixth. The source was cultured PBMCs, collected from culture after CMV antigen stimulation. These receptors all come from a human donor in good health (CMV status not recorded). Some clones in this sample may be carry-over from other donors' samples.

This clonotype was detected many times. In DNA, the CDR3 is TGCGCCAGCAGCCAAGAGCAGAGCTCCTATAATTCACCCCTCCACTTT. It specifies CASSQEQSSYNSPLHF. This chain joins TRBV4-1 and TRBJ1-6, with D uncertain. V was pared by 0 bases and J by 0 bases, with 6 bases between. The CDR3 contains 16 residues. Germline CDR1 is MGHRA and CDR2 is YSYEKL.

The table lists this clonotype with a few counts. CDR3 DNA sequence: TGTGCCAGCAGCCTAAGGCGGGGGCGGGTGCAGTACTTC. It encodes CASSLRRGRVQYF. The rearrangement joins TRBV14 to TRBJ2-7; D is possibly TRBD2 (7 bases). The CDR3 spans 13 residues. V dropped 4 bases and J dropped 9 bases, with 16 bases sitting between them. Germline CDR1 and CDR2: SGHDN and FVKESK.

The V gene is TRBV6-8, the J gene TRBJ2-3, with 13 positions matching TRBD2. CDR1 and CDR2 from the germline V gene are MNHGY and SAAAGT. The CDR3 length is 19 residues. J lost 0 bases, V lost 6 bases, and 12 bases had no gene match. This CDR3 is CASSAGLAGVKYSTDTQYF. The CDR3 region has the DNA TGTGCCAGCAGCGCCGGACTAGCGGGGGTCAAGTATAGCACAGATACGCAGTATTTT.

CDR3 DNA sequence: TGCGCCAGCAGCCACGGGAGGATGCGCGGGCTGTACAATGAGCAGTTCTTC. This sequence encodes CASSHGRMRGLYNEQFF. The chain couples TRBV4-1 to TRBJ2-1, with 7 bases identical to TRBD2. CDR3 size: 17 residues. V lost 3 bases to trimming and J lost 4 bases; unmatched junction nucleotides: 12. The germline CDR1 and CDR2 sequences are MGHRA and YSYEKL.